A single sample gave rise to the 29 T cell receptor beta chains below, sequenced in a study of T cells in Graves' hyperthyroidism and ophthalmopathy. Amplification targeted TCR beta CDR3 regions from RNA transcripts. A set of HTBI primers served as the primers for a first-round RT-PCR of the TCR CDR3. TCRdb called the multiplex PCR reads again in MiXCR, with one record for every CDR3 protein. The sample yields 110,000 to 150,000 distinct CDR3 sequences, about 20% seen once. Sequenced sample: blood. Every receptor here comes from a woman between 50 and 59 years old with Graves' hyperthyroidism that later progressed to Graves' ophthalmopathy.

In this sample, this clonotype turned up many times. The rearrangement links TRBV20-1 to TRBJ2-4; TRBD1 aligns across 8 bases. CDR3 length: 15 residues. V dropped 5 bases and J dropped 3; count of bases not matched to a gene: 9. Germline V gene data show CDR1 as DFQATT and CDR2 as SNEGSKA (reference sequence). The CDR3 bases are TGCAGTGCTGCACCAAACGGACAGGGCAAAAACATTCAGTACTTC. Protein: CSAAPNGQGKNIQYF.

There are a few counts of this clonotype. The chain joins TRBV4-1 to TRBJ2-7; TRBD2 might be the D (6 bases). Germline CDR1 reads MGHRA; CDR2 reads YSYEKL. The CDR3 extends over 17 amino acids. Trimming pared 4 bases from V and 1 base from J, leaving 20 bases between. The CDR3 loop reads CASSPGPGGAGSYEQYF. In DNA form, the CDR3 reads TGCGCCAGCAGCCCAGGCCCCGGTGGGGCGGGGTCCTACGAGCAGTACTTC.

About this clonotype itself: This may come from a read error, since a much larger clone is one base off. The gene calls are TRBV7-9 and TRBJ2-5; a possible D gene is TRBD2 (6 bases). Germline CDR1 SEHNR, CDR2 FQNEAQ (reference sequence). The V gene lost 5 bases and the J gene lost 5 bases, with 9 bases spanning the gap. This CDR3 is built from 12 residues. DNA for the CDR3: TGTGCCAGCAGCCCGGCGGGGGAGACCCAGTACTTC. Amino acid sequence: CASSPAGETQYF. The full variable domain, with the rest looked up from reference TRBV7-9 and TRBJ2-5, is DTGVSQNPRHKITKRGQNVTFRCDPISEHNRLYWYRQTLGQGPEFLTYFQNEAQLEKSRLLSDRFSAERPKGSFSTLEIQRTEQGDSAMYLCASSPAGETQYFGPGTRLLVL.

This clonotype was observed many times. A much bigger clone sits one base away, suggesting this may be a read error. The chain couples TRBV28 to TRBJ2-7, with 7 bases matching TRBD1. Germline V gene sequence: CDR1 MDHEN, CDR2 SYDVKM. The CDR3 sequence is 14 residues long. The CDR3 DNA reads TGTACCAGCAGTCCCGGGACAGTACAATACGAGCAGTACTTC. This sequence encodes CTSSPGTVQYEQYF.

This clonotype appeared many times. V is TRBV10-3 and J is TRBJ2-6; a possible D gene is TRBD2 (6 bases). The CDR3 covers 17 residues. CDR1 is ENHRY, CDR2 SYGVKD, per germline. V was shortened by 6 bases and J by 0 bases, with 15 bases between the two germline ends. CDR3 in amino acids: CAISPGGISSGANVLTF. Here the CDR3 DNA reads TGTGCCATCAGCCCCGGAGGGATAAGCTCTGGGGCCAACGTCCTGACTTTC.

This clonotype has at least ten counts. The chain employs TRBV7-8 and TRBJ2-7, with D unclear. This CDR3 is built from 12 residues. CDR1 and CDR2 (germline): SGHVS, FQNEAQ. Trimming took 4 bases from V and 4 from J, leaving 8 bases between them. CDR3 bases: TGTGCCAGCAGCTGGATGGGGTACGAGCAGTACTTC. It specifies CASSWMGYEQYF.

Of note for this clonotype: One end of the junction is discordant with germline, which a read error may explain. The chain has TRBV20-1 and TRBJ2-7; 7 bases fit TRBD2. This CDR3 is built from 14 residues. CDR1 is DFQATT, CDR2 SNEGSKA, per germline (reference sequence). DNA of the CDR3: TGCAGTGTTAGAGATCAAGGGACTAACCACGAGCAGTACTTC. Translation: CSVRDQGTNHEQYF.

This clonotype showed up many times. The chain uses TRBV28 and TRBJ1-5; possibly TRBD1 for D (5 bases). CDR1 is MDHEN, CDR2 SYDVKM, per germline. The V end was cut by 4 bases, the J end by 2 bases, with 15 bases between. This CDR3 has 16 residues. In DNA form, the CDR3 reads TGTGCCAGCAGTTGGGGAGGTGGCAGGGGCAATCAGCCCCAGCATTTT. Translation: CASSWGGGRGNQPQHF.

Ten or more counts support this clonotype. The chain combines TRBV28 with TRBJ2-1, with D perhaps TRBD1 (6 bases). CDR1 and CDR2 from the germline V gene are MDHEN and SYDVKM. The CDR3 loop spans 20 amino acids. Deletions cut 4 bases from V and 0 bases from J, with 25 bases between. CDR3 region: CASSSRRQAHFRSSYNEQFF. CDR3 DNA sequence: TGTGCCAGCAGTTCTCGGCGACAGGCACATTTCCGGAGCTCCTACAATGAGCAGTTCTTC.

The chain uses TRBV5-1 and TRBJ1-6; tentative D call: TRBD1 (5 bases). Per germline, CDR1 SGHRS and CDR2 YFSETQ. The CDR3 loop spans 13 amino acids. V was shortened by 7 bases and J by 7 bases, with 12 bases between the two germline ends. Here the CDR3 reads CASQEGPNSPLHF. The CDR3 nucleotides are TGCGCCAGCCAGGAGGGACCCAATTCACCCCTCCACTTT.

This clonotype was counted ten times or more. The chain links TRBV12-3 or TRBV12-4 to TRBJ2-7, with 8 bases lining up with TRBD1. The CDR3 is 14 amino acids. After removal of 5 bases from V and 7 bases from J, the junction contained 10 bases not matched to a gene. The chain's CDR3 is CASSNPGQAREQYF. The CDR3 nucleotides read TGTGCCAGCAGTAATCCGGGACAGGCGAGGGAGCAGTACTTC.

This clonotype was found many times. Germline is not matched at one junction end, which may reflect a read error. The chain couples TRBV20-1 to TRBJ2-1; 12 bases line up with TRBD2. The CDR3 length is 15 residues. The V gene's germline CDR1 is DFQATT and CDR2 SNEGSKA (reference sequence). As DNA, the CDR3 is TGCAGTGCTGGAGATTGGACTAGCGGGATCGATGAGCAGTTCTTC. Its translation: CSAGDWTSGIDEQFF.

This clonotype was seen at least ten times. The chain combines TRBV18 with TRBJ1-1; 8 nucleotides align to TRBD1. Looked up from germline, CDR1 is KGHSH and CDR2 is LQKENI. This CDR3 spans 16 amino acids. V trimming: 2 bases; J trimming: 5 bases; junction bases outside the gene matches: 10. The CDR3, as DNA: TGTGCCAGCTCACCATCCCCCAGGGGGCTAGGGACTGAAGCTTTCTTT. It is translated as CASSPSPRGLGTEAFF.

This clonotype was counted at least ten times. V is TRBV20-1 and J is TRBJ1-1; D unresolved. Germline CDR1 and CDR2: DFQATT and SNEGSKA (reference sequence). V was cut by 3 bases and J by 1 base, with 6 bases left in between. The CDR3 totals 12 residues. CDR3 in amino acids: CSARVGNTEAFF. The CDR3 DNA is TGCAGTGCTAGGGTGGGGAACACTGAAGCTTTCTTT.

CDR3 DNA sequence: TGTGCCAGCAGCCAAGGAGGGGGTGCCGGGGAGCTGTTTTTT. Protein product: CASSQGGGAGELFF. The chain combines TRBV3-1 with TRBJ2-2, with D possibly being TRBD1 (6 bases). This CDR3 region has 14 residues. V was clipped by 1 base and J by 6 bases, with 9 bases between them. Looked up from germline, CDR1 is LGHDT and CDR2 is YNNKEL (reference sequence).

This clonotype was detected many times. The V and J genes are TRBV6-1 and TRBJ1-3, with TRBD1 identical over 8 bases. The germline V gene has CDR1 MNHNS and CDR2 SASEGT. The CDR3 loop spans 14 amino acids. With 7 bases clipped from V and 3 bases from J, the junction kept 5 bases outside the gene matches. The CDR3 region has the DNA TGTGCCAGCACTCAGGGGGCCGGTGGAAACACCATATATTTT. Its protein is CASTQGAGGNTIYF.

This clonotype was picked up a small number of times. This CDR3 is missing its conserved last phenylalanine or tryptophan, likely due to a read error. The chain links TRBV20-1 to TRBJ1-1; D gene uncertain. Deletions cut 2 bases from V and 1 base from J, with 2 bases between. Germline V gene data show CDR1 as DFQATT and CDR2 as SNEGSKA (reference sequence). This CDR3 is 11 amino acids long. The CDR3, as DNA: TGCAGTGCTAGACCGAACACTGAAGCTTTCATT. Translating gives CSARPNTEAFI.

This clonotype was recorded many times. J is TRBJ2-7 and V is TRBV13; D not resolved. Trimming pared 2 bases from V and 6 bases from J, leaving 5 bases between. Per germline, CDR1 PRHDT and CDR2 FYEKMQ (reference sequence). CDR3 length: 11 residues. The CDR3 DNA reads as TGTGCCAGCAGCTTACGCACCGAGCAGTACTTC. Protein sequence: CASSLRTEQYF.

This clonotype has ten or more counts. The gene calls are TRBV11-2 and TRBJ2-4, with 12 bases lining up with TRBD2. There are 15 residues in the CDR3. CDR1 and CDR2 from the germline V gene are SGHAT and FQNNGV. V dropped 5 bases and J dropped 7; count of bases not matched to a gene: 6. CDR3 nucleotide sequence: TGTGCCAGCAGCATCCTAGCGGGAGGGATCAACATTCAGTACTTC. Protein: CASSILAGGINIQYF.

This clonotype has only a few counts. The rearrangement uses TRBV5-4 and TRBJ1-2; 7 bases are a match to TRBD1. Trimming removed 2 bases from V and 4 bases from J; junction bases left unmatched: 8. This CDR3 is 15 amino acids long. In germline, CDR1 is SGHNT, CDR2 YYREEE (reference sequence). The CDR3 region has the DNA TGTGCCAGCAGCTTACGGGAAGGACAGGTCTATGGCTACACCTTC. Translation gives CASSLREGQVYGYTF.

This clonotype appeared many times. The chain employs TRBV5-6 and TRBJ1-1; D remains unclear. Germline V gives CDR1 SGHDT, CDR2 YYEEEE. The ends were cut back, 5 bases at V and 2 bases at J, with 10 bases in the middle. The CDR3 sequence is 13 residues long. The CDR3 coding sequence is TGTGCCAGCAGGCGCGCGTATAACACTGAAGCTTTCTTT. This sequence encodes CASRRAYNTEAFF. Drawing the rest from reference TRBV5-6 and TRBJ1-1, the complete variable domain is DAGVTQSPTHLIKTRGQQVTLRCSPKSGHDTVSWYQQALGQGPQFIFQYYEEEERQRGNFPDRFSGHQFPNYSSELNVNALLLGDSALYLCASRRAYNTEAFFGQGTRLTVV.

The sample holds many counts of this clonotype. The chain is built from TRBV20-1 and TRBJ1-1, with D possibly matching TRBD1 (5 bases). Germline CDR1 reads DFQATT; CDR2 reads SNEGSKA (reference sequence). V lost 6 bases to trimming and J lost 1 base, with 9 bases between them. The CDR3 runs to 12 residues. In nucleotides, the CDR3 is TGCAGTGCGAGTGGACAGAACACTGAAGCTTTCTTT. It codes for CSASGQNTEAFF.

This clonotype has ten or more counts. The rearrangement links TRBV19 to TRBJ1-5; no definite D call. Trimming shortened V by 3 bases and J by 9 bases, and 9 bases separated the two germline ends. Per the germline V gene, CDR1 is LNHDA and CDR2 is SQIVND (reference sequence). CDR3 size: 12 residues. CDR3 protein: CASSMGRRPQHF. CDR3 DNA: TGTGCCAGTAGTATGGGGAGAAGGCCCCAGCATTTT. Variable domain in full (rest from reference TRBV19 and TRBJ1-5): DGGITQSPKYLFRKEGQNVTLSCEQNLNHDAMYWYRQDPGQGLRLIYYSQIVNDFQKGDIAEGYSVSREKKESFPLTVTSAQKNPTAFYLCASSMGRRPQHFGDGTRLSIL.

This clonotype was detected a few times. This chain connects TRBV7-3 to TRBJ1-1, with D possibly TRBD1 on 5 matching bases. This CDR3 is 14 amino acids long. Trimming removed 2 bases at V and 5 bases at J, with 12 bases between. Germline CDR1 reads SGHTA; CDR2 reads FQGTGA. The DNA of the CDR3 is TGTGCCAGCAGCTTATCAGGGCGAGGTACTGAAGCTTTCTTT. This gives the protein CASSLSGRGTEAFF.

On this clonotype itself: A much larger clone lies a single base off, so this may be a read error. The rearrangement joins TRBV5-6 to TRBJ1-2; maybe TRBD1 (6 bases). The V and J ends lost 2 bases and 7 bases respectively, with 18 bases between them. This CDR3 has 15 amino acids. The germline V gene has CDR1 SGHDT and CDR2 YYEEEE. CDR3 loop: CASSFVGGAGSGYTF. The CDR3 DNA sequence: TGTGCCAGCAGCTTTGTTGGGGGCGCGGGGAGTGGCTACACCTTC.

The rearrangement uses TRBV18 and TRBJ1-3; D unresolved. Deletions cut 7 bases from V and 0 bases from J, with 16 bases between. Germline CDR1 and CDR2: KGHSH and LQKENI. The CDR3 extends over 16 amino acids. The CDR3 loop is CASFRPGRSSGNTIYF. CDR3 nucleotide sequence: TGTGCCAGCTTCCGACCGGGCAGGAGCTCTGGAAACACCATATATTTT. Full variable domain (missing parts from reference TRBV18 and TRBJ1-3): NAGVMQNPRHLVRRRGQEARLRCSPMKGHSHVYWYRQLPEEGLKFMVYLQKENIIDESGMPKERFSAEFPKEGPSILRIQQVVRGDSAAYFCASFRPGRSSGNTIYFGEGSWLTVV.

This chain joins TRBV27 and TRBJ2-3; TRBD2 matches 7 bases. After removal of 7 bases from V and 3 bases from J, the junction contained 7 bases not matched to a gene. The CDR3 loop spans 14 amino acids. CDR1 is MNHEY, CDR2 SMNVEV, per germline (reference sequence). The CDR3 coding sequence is TGTGCCAGCAAGGGGCCCGGGGGGACAGATACGCAGTATTTT. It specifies CASKGPGGTDTQYF.

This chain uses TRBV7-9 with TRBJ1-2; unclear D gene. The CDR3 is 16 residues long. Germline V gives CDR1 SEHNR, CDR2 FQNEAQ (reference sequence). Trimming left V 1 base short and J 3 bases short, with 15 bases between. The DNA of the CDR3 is TGTGCCAGCAGCTTAGGCGGAGGGAGGCGAGACTATGGCTACACCTTC. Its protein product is CASSLGGGRRDYGYTF.

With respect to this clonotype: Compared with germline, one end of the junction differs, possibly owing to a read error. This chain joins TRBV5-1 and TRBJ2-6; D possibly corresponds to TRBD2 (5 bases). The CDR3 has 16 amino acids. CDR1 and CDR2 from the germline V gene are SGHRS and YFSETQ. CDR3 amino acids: CASSATAGSGTNVLTF. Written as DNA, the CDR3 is TGCGCCAGCAGCGCAACGGCGGGCTCTGGGACCAACGTCCTGACTTTC.